This note documents a single T cell receptor beta chain sequence. The antigen remains undetermined. The trim removed 3 bases at V and 1 base at J, leaving 2 bases unmatched. CDR3 size: 15 residues. CDR1 and CDR2 from the germline V gene are KGHSH and LQKENI. These data originate in a study of T cell responses to AZD1222 COVID-19 vaccine. About the study: Researchers grouped second doses given at about 4 or about 12 weeks into one pool.

Overall study findings and caveats: An increase in Spike-specific TCR breadth and depth was observed after two AZD1222 doses.

Repertoires were generated with immunoSEQ multiplex PCR, while TCRdb's copy carries only in-frame clones and drops some. The sample lists 130,000 to 150,000 clones; about 90% were seen once. The chain combines TRBV18 with TRBJ2-3, with TRBD2 identical over 9 bases. This TCR came from an adult in good health. This sample comprised peripheral blood, obtained on day 0 of AZD1222 vaccination. DNA of the CDR3: TGTGCCAGCTCACCTGAGCGGGGGGGCACAGATACGCAGTATTTT. It is translated as CASSPERGGTDTQYF.